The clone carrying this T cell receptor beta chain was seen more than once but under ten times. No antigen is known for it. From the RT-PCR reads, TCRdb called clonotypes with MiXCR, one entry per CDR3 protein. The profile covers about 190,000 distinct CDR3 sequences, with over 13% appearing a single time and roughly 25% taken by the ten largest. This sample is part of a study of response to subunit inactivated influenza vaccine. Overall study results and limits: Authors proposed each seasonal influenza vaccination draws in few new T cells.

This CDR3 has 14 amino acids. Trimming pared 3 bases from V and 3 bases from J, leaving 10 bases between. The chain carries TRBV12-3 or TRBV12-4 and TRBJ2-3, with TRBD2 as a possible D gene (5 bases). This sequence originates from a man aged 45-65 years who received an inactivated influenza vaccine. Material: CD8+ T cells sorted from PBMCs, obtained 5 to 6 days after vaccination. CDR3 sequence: CASSFEGMTDTQYF. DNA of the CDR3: TGTGCCAGCAGTTTCGAGGGTATGACAGATACGCAGTATTTT.